This TCR beta chain was observed in a study of T cells expressing NK-cell markers. Overall study context: The eight sequenced donors comprised seven who were HCMV-seropositive and one who was seronegative.

Whole-study findings and limits: Certain NKG2C+ T cell clones were expanded, and their HCMV specificity remained unclear. Dominant NKG2C+ clonotypes in 6 or 7 donors made up roughly 1.0-7.0% of CD8+ T cells.

In regard to this clonotype: As yet, its antigen is unknown.

5'RACE template switching with UMIs produced the TCR beta cDNA. After re-calling the 5' RACE reads, TCRdb lists one entry per CDR3 protein, DNA absent. In all, the sample yields 550,000 to 600,000 distinct CDR3 sequences. The sample comprised blood T cells: a sorted CD56 or NKG2C T cell subset, CD4+ or CD8+ T cells, or bulk PBMC T cells (not recorded which). This receptor was obtained from a man aged 18 to 35 in good health.

This chain's CDR3 is CATSVSAGGYNEQFF. The chain is built from TRBV27 and TRBJ2-1; TCRdb names TRBD2, which stays unverified in the absence of DNA. Germline loops: CDR1 MNHEY, CDR2 SMNVEV (reference sequence). CDR3 length: 15 residues.